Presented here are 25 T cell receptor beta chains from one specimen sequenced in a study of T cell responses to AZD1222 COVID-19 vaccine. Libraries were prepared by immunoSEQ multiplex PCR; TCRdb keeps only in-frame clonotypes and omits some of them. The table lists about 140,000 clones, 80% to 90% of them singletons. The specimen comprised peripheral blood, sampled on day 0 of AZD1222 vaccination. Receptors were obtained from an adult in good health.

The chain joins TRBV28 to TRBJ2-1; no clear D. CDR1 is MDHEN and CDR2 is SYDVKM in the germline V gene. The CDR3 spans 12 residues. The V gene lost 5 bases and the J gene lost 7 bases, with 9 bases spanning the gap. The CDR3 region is CASSPLGNEQFF. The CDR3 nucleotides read TGTGCCAGCAGTCCCCTCGGAAATGAGCAGTTCTTC.

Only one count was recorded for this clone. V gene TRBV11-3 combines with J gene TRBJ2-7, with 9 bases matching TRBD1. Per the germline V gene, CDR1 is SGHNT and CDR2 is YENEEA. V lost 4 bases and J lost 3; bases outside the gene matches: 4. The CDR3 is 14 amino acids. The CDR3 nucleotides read TGTGCCAGCAGCTCGGGGACAGGGAACTACGAGCAGTACTTC. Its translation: CASSSGTGNYEQYF.

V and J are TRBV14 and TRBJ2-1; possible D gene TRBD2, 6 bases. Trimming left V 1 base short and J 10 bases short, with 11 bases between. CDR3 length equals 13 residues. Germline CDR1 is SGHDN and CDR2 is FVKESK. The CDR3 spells CASSQGWGEEQFF. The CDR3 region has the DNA TGTGCCAGCAGCCAAGGGTGGGGGGAAGAGCAGTTCTTC.

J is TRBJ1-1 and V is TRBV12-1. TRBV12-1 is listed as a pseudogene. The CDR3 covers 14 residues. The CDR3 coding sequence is TGTGCCAGCAGCTCCTCCAGGGGGGGTTCTGAAGCTTTCTTT. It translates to CASSSSRGGSEAFF.

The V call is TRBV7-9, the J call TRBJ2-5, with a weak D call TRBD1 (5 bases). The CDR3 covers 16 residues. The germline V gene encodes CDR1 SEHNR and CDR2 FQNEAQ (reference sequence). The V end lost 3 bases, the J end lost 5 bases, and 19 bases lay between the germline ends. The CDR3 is CASSLGLAGLGETQYF. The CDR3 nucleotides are TGTGCCAGCAGCTTGGGCCTCGCAGGGTTAGGGGAGACCCAGTACTTC.

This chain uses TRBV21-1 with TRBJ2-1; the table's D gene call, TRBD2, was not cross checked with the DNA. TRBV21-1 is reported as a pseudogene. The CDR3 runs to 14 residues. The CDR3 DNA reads TGTGCCAGCAAGGGACTAGCCCCTGACAATGAGCAGTTCTTC. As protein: CASKGLAPDNEQFF.

CDR3 nucleotides: TGTGCCAGCAGTTCCGGAGCCTCTGGAAACACCATATATTTT. As protein: CASSSGASGNTIYF. V usage is TRBV27 and J usage is TRBJ1-3; no clear D. CDR1 is MNHEY, CDR2 SMNVEV, per germline (reference sequence). The CDR3 covers 14 residues. V was shortened by 4 bases and J by 0 bases, with 7 bases between the two germline ends.

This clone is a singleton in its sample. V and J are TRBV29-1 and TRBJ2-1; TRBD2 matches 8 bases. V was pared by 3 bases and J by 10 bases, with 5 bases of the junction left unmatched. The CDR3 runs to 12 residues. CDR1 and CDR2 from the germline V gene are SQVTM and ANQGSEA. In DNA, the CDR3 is TGCAGCGTTGAGAATAGCGGGAACGAGCAGTTCTTC. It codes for CSVENSGNEQFF.

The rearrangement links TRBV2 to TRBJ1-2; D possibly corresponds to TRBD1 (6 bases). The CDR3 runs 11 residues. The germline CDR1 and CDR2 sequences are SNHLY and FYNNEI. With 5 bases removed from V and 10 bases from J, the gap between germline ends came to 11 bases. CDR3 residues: CASSLRTVYTF. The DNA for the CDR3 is TGTGCCAGCAGTCTCAGGACAGTCTACACCTTC.

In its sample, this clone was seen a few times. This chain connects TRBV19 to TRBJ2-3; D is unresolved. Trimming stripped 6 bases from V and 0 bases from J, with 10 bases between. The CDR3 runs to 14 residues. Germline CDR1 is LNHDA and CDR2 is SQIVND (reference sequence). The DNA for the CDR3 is TGTGCCAGTAGCGAGTTTTCGAGCACAGATACGCAGTATTTT. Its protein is CASSEFSSTDTQYF.

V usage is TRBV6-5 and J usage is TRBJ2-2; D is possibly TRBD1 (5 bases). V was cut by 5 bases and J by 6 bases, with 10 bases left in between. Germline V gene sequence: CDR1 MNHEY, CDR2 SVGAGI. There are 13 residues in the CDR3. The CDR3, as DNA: TGTGCCAGCAGTCCAGACAGAGCCGGGGAGCTGTTTTTT. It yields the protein CASSPDRAGELFF.

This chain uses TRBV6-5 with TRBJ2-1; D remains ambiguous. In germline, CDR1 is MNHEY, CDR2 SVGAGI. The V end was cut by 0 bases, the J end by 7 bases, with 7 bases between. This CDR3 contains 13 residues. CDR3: CASSYSELNEQFF. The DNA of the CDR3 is TGTGCCAGCAGTTACTCAGAGCTGAATGAGCAGTTCTTC.

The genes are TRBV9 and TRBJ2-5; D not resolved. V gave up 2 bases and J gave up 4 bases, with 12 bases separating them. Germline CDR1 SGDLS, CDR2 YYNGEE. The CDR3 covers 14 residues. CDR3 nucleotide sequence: TGTGCCAGCAGCGTGGGCTCCCTCGGAGAGACCCAGTACTTC. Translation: CASSVGSLGETQYF.

The CDR3 DNA reads as TGTGCCAGCAGCCGACTTACAGGGGGCTTGAATGAAAAACTGTTTTTT. As protein: CASSRLTGGLNEKLFF. V and J are TRBV7-9 and TRBJ1-4, with TRBD1 matching 9 bases. V was pared by 5 bases and J by 5 bases, with 9 bases of the junction left unmatched. The CDR3 has 16 amino acids. In germline, CDR1 is SEHNR, CDR2 FQNEAQ (reference sequence).

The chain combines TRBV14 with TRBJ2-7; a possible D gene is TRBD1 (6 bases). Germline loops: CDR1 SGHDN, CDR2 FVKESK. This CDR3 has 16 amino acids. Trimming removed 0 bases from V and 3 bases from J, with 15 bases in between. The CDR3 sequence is CASSQDGGGPLYEQYF. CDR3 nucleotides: TGTGCCAGCAGCCAAGATGGTGGGGGCCCACTCTACGAGCAGTACTTC.

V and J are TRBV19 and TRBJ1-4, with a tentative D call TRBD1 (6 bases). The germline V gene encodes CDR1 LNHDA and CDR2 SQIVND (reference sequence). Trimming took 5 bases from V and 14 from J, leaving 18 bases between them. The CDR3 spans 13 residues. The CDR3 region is CASSSAGVGGLFF. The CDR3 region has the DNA TGTGCCAGTAGTTCGGCAGGGGTAGGGGGGCTGTTTTTT.

This CDR3 is CASSEARGFGELFF. CDR3 sequence (DNA): TGTGCCAGCAGTGAAGCCAGGGGGTTCGGGGAGCTGTTTTTT. The rearrangement joins TRBV6-1 to TRBJ2-2; TRBD1 matches at 7 bases. Germline values: CDR1 MNHNS, CDR2 SASEGT. The length of the CDR3 is 14 residues. The V gene end was trimmed by 0 bases and the J gene end by 7 bases; junction bases not matched to a gene: 2.

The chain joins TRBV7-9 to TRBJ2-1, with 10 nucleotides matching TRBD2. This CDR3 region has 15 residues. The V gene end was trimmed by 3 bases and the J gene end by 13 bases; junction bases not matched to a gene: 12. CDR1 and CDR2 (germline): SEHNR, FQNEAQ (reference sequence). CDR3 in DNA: TGTGCCAGCAGCTTTAGAGAGCGGGAGGGCCAGCTACAGTTCTTC. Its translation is CASSFREREGQLQFF.

CDR3 residues: CASSAGLNTEAFF. Written as DNA, the CDR3 is TGTGCCAGCAGCGCGGGACTGAACACTGAAGCTTTCTTT. The chain employs TRBV9 and TRBJ1-1; D may be TRBD1 (5 bases). Germline CDR1 reads SGDLS; CDR2 reads YYNGEE. Trimming removed 3 bases from V and 0 bases from J, with 6 bases in between. The length of the CDR3 is 13 residues.

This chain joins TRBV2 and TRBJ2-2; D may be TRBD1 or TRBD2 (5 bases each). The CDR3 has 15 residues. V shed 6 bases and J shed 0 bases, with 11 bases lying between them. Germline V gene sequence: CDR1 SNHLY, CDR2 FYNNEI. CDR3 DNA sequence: TGTGCCAGCAGGGGGGTCGACGCGAACACCGGGGAGCTGTTTTTT. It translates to CASRGVDANTGELFF.

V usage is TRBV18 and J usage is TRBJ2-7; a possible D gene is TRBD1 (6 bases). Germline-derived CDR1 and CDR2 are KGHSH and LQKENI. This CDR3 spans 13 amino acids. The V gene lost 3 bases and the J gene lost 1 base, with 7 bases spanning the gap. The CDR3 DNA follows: TGTGCCAGCTCACCGGACAGTTCCTACGAGCAGTACTTC. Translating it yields CASSPDSSYEQYF.

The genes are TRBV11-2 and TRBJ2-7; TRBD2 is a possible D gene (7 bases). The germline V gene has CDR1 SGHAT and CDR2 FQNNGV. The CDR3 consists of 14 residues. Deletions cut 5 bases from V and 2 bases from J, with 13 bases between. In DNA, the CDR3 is TGTGCCAGCAGCATCTCGGGGGGCCCCTACGAGCAGTACTTC. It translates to CASSISGGPYEQYF.

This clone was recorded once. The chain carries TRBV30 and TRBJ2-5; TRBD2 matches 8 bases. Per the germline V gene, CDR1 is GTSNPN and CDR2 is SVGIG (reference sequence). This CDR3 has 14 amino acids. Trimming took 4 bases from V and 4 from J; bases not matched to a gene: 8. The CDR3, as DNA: TGTGCCTGGAATTTAGCGGGGCTCTCAGAGACCCAGTACTTC. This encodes CAWNLAGLSETQYF. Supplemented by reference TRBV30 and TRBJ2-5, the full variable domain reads SQTIHQWPATLVQPVGSPLSLECTVEGTSNPNLYWYRQAAGRGLQLLFYSVGIGQISSEVPQNLSASRPQDRQFILSSKKLLLSDSGFYLCAWNLAGLSETQYFGPGTRLLVL.

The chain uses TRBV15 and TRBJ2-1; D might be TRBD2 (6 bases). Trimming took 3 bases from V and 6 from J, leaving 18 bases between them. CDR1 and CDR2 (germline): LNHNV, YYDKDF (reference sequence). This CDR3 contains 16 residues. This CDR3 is CATSSSRGEAPNEQFF. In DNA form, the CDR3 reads TGTGCCACCAGCAGTTCGCGGGGCGAAGCCCCCAATGAGCAGTTCTTC.

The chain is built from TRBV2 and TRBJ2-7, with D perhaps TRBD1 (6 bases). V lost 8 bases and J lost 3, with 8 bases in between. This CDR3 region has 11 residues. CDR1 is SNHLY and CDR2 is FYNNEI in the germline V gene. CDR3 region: CASEGDYEQYF. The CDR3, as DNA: TGTGCCAGCGAGGGGGACTACGAGCAGTACTTC.